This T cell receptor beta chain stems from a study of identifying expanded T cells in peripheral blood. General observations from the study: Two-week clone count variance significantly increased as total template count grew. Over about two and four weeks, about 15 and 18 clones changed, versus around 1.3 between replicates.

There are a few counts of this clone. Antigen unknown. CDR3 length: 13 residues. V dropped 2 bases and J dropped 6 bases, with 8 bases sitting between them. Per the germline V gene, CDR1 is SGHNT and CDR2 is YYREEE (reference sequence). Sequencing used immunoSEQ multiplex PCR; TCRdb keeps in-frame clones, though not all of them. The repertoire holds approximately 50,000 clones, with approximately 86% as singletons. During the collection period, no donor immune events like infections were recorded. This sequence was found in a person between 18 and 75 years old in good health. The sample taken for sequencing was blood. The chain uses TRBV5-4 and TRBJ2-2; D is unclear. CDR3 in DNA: TGTGCCAGCAGCTTTGAGGTTTCCGGGGAGCTGTTTTTT. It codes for CASSFEVSGELFF.